The present entry profiles one T cell receptor (beta chain) with its context. Other DNA sequences in this sample translate to the same CDR3. V was cut by 0 bases and J by 1 base, with 7 bases left in between. Germline values: CDR1 SGDLS, CDR2 YYNGEE. This CDR3 is built from 14 residues. The sample is drawn from a study of blood T cell repertoires in COVID-19. Study summary: Researchers got acute and convalescent COVID-19 samples from the United States, Italy and Spain. PBMCs, B-cell-depleted T cells, or T cells provided the cDNA or gDNA that made up the material.

The authors' processing: Researchers report that nucleated cell counts were estimated from reference gene primer amplification. Repertoires were generated with immunoSEQ multiplex PCR, while TCRdb's copy carries only in-frame clones and drops some. V and J calls and clone size come straight from that table; D and trimming were deduced from the DNA. The sample includes 250,000 to 300,000 clones, around 87% of them seen just once. This TCR came from a man aged 18 to 35 with active or convalescent COVID-19. The material sequenced was peripheral blood. The genes are TRBV9 and TRBJ1-1; no firm D call. DNA of the CDR3: TGTGCCAGCAGCGTAGGCCCGGGGAACACTGAAGCTTTCTTT. Its translation: CASSVGPGNTEAFF.